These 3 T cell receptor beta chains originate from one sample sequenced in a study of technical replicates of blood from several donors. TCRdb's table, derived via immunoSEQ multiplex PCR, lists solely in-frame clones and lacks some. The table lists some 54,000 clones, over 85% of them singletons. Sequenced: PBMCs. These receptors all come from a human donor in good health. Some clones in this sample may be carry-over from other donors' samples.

The CDR3 DNA follows: TGCGCCAGCAGCCTCTCTAGCGGAAGCACAGATACGCAGTATTTT. Translation gives CASSLSSGSTDTQYF. The chain links TRBV5-1 to TRBJ2-3, with 7 nucleotides matching TRBD2. The CDR3 sequence is 15 residues long. Per the germline V gene, CDR1 is SGHRS and CDR2 is YFSETQ. Unmatched junction bases numbered 5, after V lost 4 bases and J lost 0 bases. The variable domain in full, completed from reference TRBV5-1 and TRBJ2-3, reads KAGVTQTPRYLIKTRGQQVTLSCSPISGHRSVSWYQQTPGQGLQFLFEYFSETQRNKGNFPGRFSGRQFSNSRSEMNVSTLELGDSALYLCASSLSSGSTDTQYFGPGTRLTVL.

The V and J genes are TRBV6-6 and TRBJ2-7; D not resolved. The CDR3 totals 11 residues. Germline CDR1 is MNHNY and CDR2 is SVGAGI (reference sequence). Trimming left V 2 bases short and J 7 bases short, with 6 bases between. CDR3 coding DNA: TGTGCCAGCAGTTACCCGAGAGAGCAGTACTTC. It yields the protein CASSYPREQYF.

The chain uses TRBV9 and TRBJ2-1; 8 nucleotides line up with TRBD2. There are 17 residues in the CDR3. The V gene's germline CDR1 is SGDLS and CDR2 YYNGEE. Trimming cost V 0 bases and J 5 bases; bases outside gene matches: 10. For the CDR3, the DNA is TGTGCCAGCAGCGTAGAGGCTCGGGCGGGGGGAGACAATGAGCAGTTCTTC. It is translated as CASSVEARAGGDNEQFF.